Listed here are 32 T cell receptor beta chains from one sample, sequenced in a study of T cells after yellow fever vaccination. Each CDR3 protein gets one entry after TCRdb re-called the 5' RACE reads with MiXCR. The profile shows about 430,000 distinct CDR3 sequences, around 20% of them singletons. The sequenced sample was PBMCs, obtained before the yellow fever booster vaccination. These receptor sequences come from a man aged 18 to 35 who received the YFV17D yellow fever vaccine.

This clonotype was counted many times. The chain uses TRBV6-5 and TRBJ1-5, with 8 bases lining up with TRBD1. Trimming cost V 4 bases and J 3 bases; bases outside gene matches: 8. Germline V lookup: CDR1 MNHEY, CDR2 SVGAGI. This CDR3 spans 16 amino acids. CDR3 in amino acids: CASSWNAGGTNQPQHF. CDR3 nucleotides: TGTGCCAGCAGTTGGAACGCAGGGGGCACCAATCAGCCCCAGCATTTT.

The V gene is TRBV15, the J gene TRBJ2-5; D may match TRBD1 or TRBD2 (5 bases each). CDR3 size: 14 residues. Germline CDR1 and CDR2: LNHNV and YYDKDF (reference sequence). With 1 base removed from V and 1 base from J, the gap between germline ends came to 7 bases. Here the CDR3 reads CATSRGDLQETQYF. Here the CDR3 DNA reads TGTGCCACCAGCAGAGGGGACCTCCAAGAGACCCAGTACTTC.

The chain is built from TRBV4-3 and TRBJ2-5, with D tentatively TRBD1 (5 bases). The CDR3 extends over 15 amino acids. Germline V gene data show CDR1 as LGHNA and CDR2 as YSLEER. Deletions cut 1 base from V and 1 base from J, with 10 bases between. CDR3 nucleotide sequence: TGCGCCAGCAGCCAAGTGGGGCTCGGCCAAGAGACCCAGTACTTC. Its protein is CASSQVGLGQETQYF.

In this sample, this clonotype turned up a few times. The chain uses TRBV7-9 and TRBJ1-2; D ambiguous. In germline, CDR1 is SEHNR, CDR2 FQNEAQ (reference sequence). Trimming shortened V by 4 bases and J by 5 bases, and 14 bases separated the two germline ends. This CDR3 contains 14 residues. CDR3 residues: CASSSAWGGYGYTF. CDR3 DNA: TGTGCCAGCAGCTCGGCGTGGGGAGGGTATGGCTACACCTTC.

The chain employs TRBV5-1 and TRBJ2-2; D possibly matches TRBD1 or TRBD2 (6 bases each). The germline V and J ends were trimmed by 1 base and 5 bases, with 15 bases remaining between them. The germline CDR1 and CDR2 sequences are SGHRS and YFSETQ. The CDR3 has 16 residues. CDR3 loop: CASSLRGVAGTGELFF. DNA for the CDR3: TGCGCCAGCAGCTTGAGGGGGGTCGCGGGGACCGGGGAGCTGTTTTTT.

The chain joins TRBV28 to TRBJ1-1; D gene ambiguous. The CDR3 spans 13 residues. Trimming shortened V by 7 bases and J by 0 bases, and 9 bases separated the two germline ends. Germline V gene data show CDR1 as MDHEN and CDR2 as SYDVKM. The CDR3: CASTEFMNTEAFF. The CDR3 DNA follows: TGTGCCAGCACGGAATTCATGAACACTGAAGCTTTCTTT.

This clonotype was detected only a few times. This chain joins TRBV7-2 and TRBJ1-1; perhaps TRBD1 as D (6 bases). Per germline, CDR1 SGHTA and CDR2 FQGNSA. This CDR3 has 14 amino acids. V lost 4 bases, J lost 6 bases, and 15 bases lay in between. In DNA form, the CDR3 reads TGTGCCAGCAGCTCCGCACGTAGGGGGGCTGAAGCTTTCTTT. Protein sequence: CASSSARRGAEAFF.

This clonotype was seen many times. The chain has TRBV7-2 and TRBJ1-2; maybe TRBD1 (6 bases). Germline-derived CDR1 and CDR2 are SGHTA and FQGNSA. There are 16 residues in the CDR3. V was shortened by 1 base and J by 8 bases, with 20 bases between the two germline ends. The CDR3 loop is CASSLVAGGQVLGYTF. The CDR3 DNA reads TGTGCCAGCAGCTTAGTGGCTGGGGGGCAAGTACTCGGCTACACCTTC.

This clonotype was counted only a few times. The chain links TRBV20-1 to TRBJ2-7; D may correspond to TRBD1 or TRBD2 (6 bases each). CDR3 length: 15 amino acids. Germline assignment: CDR1 DFQATT and CDR2 SNEGSKA (reference sequence). The V end lost 6 bases, the J end lost 5 bases, and 23 bases lay between the germline ends. The CDR3 region has the DNA TGCAGTGCCTCCGGGGGCCCAGGGGAACCCAACGAGCAGTACTTC. Its protein is CSASGGPGEPNEQYF.

This chain connects TRBV27 to TRBJ2-7, with D perhaps matching TRBD2 (6 bases). Germline assignment: CDR1 MNHEY and CDR2 SMNVEV (reference sequence). Trimming took 0 bases from V and 5 from J, leaving 17 bases between them. The CDR3 extends over 16 amino acids. In DNA form, the CDR3 reads TGTGCCAGCAGTTTATCTCGGAGGGCCCCGCCCCACGAGCAGTACTTC. Amino acids: CASSLSRRAPPHEQYF.

The chain has TRBV18 and TRBJ1-6, with a weak D call TRBD1 (5 bases). V dropped 5 bases and J dropped 8 bases, with 13 bases sitting between them. The V gene's germline CDR1 is KGHSH and CDR2 LQKENI. The CDR3 has 14 residues. CDR3 in amino acids: CASSTSRGDSPLHF. The CDR3, as DNA: TGTGCCAGCTCAACCTCGCGGGGGGATTCACCCCTCCACTTT.

This clonotype occurred a few times. V usage is TRBV5-4 and J usage is TRBJ2-1; TRBD2 is a possible D gene (6 bases). V lost 4 bases to trimming and J lost 6 bases, with 11 bases between them. The CDR3 sequence is 13 residues long. CDR1 SGHNT and CDR2 YYREEE come from the germline V gene (reference sequence). The CDR3 loop is CASSHQGGNEQFF. The CDR3 DNA reads TGTGCCAGCAGCCACCAGGGAGGCAATGAGCAGTTCTTC. The variable domain in full, completed from reference TRBV5-4 and TRBJ2-1, reads ETGVTQSPTHLIKTRGQQVTLRCSSQSGHNTVSWYQQALGQGPQFIFQYYREEENGRGNFPPRFSGLQFPNYSSELNVNALELDDSALYLCASSHQGGNEQFFGPGTRLTVL.

J is TRBJ2-1 and V is TRBV7-2; D possibly corresponds to TRBD1 (6 bases). CDR1 and CDR2 from the germline V gene are SGHTA and FQGNSA. Trimming took 1 base from V and 1 from J, leaving 11 bases between them. The CDR3 length is 16 residues. Here the CDR3 reads CASSLDSQGSYNEQFF. The CDR3, as DNA: TGTGCCAGCAGCTTAGATTCCCAGGGGTCCTACAATGAGCAGTTCTTC.

This clonotype has at least ten counts. This chain links TRBV30 with TRBJ2-5; D is ambiguous. V lost 3 bases, J lost 3 bases, and 11 bases lay in between. The germline V gene encodes CDR1 GTSNPN and CDR2 SVGIG (reference sequence). This CDR3 comprises 13 residues. This CDR3 is CAWRGAAEETQYF. The DNA of the CDR3 is TGTGCCTGGAGAGGCGCAGCTGAAGAGACCCAGTACTTC.

This sequence joins TRBV5-1 and TRBJ2-3; 7 positions agree with TRBD1. The V and J ends lost 1 base and 1 base, in that order; junction bases with no gene match: 6. This CDR3 has 16 residues. Germline lookup yields CDR1 SGHRS and CDR2 YFSETQ. CDR3 bases: TGCGCCAGCAGCTTGTCTGACAGGGAGCGCACAGATACGCAGTATTTT. The encoded protein is CASSLSDRERTDTQYF.

This clonotype was seen more than once but under ten times. The CDR3 protein is CATIQGTGSYTF. The CDR3 region has the DNA TGTGCCACCATACAGGGAACGGGCAGCTACACCTTC. V gene TRBV6-2 or TRBV6-3 combines with J gene TRBJ1-2, with a possible D match to TRBD1 (6 bases). The length of the CDR3 is 12 residues. V dropped 10 bases and J dropped 9 bases, with 18 bases sitting between them. Germline assignment: CDR1 MNHEY and CDR2 SVGEGT.

This clonotype was found a few times. The rearrangement joins TRBV20-1 to TRBJ2-1, with D possibly being TRBD1 (6 bases). The CDR3 contains 16 residues. The germline V and J ends were trimmed by 1 base and 7 bases, with 20 bases remaining between them. CDR1 is DFQATT, CDR2 SNEGSKA, per germline (reference sequence). This CDR3 reads CSARAPGQAQGNEQFF. DNA for the CDR3: TGCAGTGCTAGAGCCCCTGGGCAGGCCCAGGGGAATGAGCAGTTCTTC.

This chain connects TRBV29-1 to TRBJ1-2; weak D call: TRBD1 (6 bases). CDR1 SQVTM and CDR2 ANQGSEA come from the germline V gene. There are 17 residues in the CDR3. Between the trimmed V and J ends, which lost 4 bases and 2 bases, there was a span of 23 bases. CDR3 amino acids: CSVVDLYLGGANYGYTF. The CDR3 DNA reads as TGCAGCGTTGTAGACCTCTATCTGGGGGGCGCGAACTATGGCTACACCTTC.

J is TRBJ2-3 and V is TRBV9; 8 bases match TRBD1. The CDR3 is made up of 13 amino acids. Per germline, CDR1 SGDLS and CDR2 YYNGEE. V lost 4 bases, J lost 5 bases, and 3 bases stayed unmatched. Here the CDR3 reads CASSQGARDTQYF. The CDR3 DNA follows: TGTGCCAGCAGCCAGGGGGCCCGAGATACGCAGTATTTT.

This clonotype was observed a few times. The chain couples TRBV10-3 to TRBJ2-3, with a tentative D call TRBD2 (6 bases). Trimming stripped 3 bases from V and 2 bases from J, with 12 bases between. Germline V gene lookup returns CDR1 ENHRY and CDR2 SYGVKD. The CDR3 runs to 15 residues. The DNA of the CDR3 is TGTGCCATCAGTGATCCGTGGGGGGTCACAGATACGCAGTATTTT. It encodes CAISDPWGVTDTQYF.

This clonotype appeared many times. V is TRBV9 and J is TRBJ1-6; no reliable D call. CDR3 length equals 15 residues. Germline CDR1 and CDR2: SGDLS and YYNGEE. Trimming took 0 bases from V and 9 from J, leaving 13 bases between them. The DNA of the CDR3 is TGTGCCAGCAGCGTAGGTGCCTCCGAGGGTTCACCCCTCCACTTT. Translation: CASSVGASEGSPLHF.

The rearrangement uses TRBV28 and TRBJ2-4, with D maybe TRBD2 (5 bases). V was pared by 10 bases and J by 3 bases, with 19 bases between. The CDR3 runs to 15 residues. Looked up from germline, CDR1 is MDHEN and CDR2 is SYDVKM. This CDR3 reads CATSAVGSVKNIQYF. CDR3 nucleotide sequence: TGTGCCACCTCCGCGGTAGGGAGTGTCAAAAACATTCAGTACTTC.

This clonotype was observed a few times. This chain's CDR3 is CASSELGLHGYTF. DNA for the CDR3: TGTGCCAGCAGTGAGCTTGGGCTTCATGGCTACACCTTC. V is TRBV2 and J is TRBJ1-2; no firm D call. Germline V lookup: CDR1 SNHLY, CDR2 FYNNEI. This CDR3 is 13 amino acids long. The V end lost 3 bases, the J end lost 6 bases, and 11 bases lay between the germline ends.

This clonotype was picked up a small number of times. CDR3 nucleotide sequence: TGTGCCAGCAGCTTAGTAACAGGGGAGGCCTACGAGCAGTACTTC. Translating gives CASSLVTGEAYEQYF. The gene calls are TRBV7-6 and TRBJ2-7; TRBD1 is a possible D gene (7 bases). V was pared by 1 base and J by 2 bases, with 12 bases between. The germline V gene encodes CDR1 SGHVS and CDR2 FNYEAQ. This CDR3 is 15 amino acids long.

The sample holds a few counts of this clonotype. The J gene is TRBJ1-1, the V gene TRBV4-1; the D gene is possibly TRBD1 (5 bases). The CDR3 runs 14 residues. Trimming removed 2 bases at V and 9 bases at J, with 16 bases between. Germline CDR1 MGHRA, CDR2 YSYEKL. In DNA, the CDR3 is TGCGCCAGCAGCCAACGCAGGGCCCCTGGGAAAGCTTTCTTT. Its translation is CASSQRRAPGKAFF.

The chain joins TRBV2 to TRBJ1-2; D not resolved. This CDR3 comprises 13 residues. Germline V CDR1 and CDR2: SNHLY, FYNNEI. V was trimmed by 10 bases and J by 5 bases, leaving 17 bases between them. CDR3 sequence reads: CAIGVDLRYGYTF. CDR3 in DNA: TGTGCCATCGGGGTGGACCTTCGGTATGGCTACACCTTC.

A few counts support this clonotype. The chain links TRBV29-1 to TRBJ2-7; D uncertain. The CDR3 is 11 amino acids. V was clipped by 5 bases and J by 5 bases, with 10 bases between them. Germline loops: CDR1 SQVTM, CDR2 ANQGSEA. CDR3 residues: CSVSIANEQYV. DNA for the CDR3: TGCAGCGTTTCCATCGCGAACGAGCAGTACGTC.

There are a few counts of this clonotype. The chain links TRBV20-1 to TRBJ2-2, with TRBD2 matching 15 bases. Per germline, CDR1 DFQATT and CDR2 SNEGSKA (reference sequence). V gave up 5 bases and J gave up 6 bases; unmatched junction bases: 7. The CDR3 has 16 residues. The CDR3 loop is CSARWTSGGVPGELFF. CDR3 bases: TGCAGTGCTCGATGGACTAGCGGGGGGGTTCCCGGGGAGCTGTTTTTT.

This clonotype has a count of ten or more. The chain is built from TRBV6-5 and TRBJ2-7; 11 positions match TRBD2. With V trimmed by 6 bases and J by 4 bases, 5 bases remained unmatched. The CDR3 is 14 amino acids. CDR1 and CDR2 from the germline V gene are MNHEY and SVGAGI. The CDR3 DNA sequence: TGTGCCAGCAGCGCACTAGCGGGGGTATACGAGCAGTACTTC. It is translated as CASSALAGVYEQYF.

The sample holds a few counts of this clonotype. The J gene is TRBJ1-2, the V gene TRBV19, with 7 bases lining up with TRBD1. Per germline, CDR1 LNHDA and CDR2 SQIVND (reference sequence). The CDR3 consists of 14 residues. Germline trimming cut 4 bases from V and 4 bases from J; bases unmatched to any gene: 6. The CDR3 nucleotides are TGTGCCAGTAGTACGACAGGGCCGCTCTATGGCTACACCTTC. It is translated as CASSTTGPLYGYTF.

The chain couples TRBV11-2 to TRBJ2-3, with TRBD2 matching 9 bases. V lost 6 bases and J lost 2; bases outside the gene matches: 3. This CDR3 comprises 14 residues. CDR1 is SGHAT, CDR2 FQNNGV, per germline. CDR3 residues: CASRRLADTDTQYF. DNA for the CDR3: TGTGCCAGCAGGCGACTAGCGGACACAGATACGCAGTATTTT. The entire variable domain, with the rest obtained from reference TRBV11-2 and TRBJ2-3, is as follows: EAGVAQSPRYKIIEKRQSVAFWCNPISGHATLYWYQQILGQGPKLLIQFQNNGVVDDSQLPKDRFSAERLKGVDSTLKIQPAKLEDSAVYLCASRRLADTDTQYFGPGTRLTVL.

This clonotype showed up just a few times. The chain is built from TRBV7-3 and TRBJ1-1, with D maybe TRBD1 (5 bases). The CDR3 sequence is 15 residues long. The V end lost 2 bases, the J end lost 4 bases, and 14 bases lay between the germline ends. Germline loops: CDR1 SGHTA, CDR2 FQGTGA. The DNA of the CDR3 is TGTGCCAGCAGCTTAGTCTCGGGGACGGCCACTGAAGCTTTCTTT. Translating gives CASSLVSGTATEAFF.